Below are 22 T cell receptor beta chains sequenced from a single sample in a study of T cell responses to AZD1222 COVID-19 vaccine. Repertoires were generated with immunoSEQ multiplex PCR, while TCRdb's copy carries only in-frame clones and drops some. This sample carries about 180,000 clones, around nine tenths of them seen once, and the ten largest clones take approximately 0.5%. This sample comprised peripheral blood, obtained on day 0 of AZD1222 vaccination. The receptors here all came from an adult in good health.

V gene TRBV3-1 (or the pseudogene TRBV3-2) combines with J gene TRBJ1-1; D gene ambiguous. CDR1 LGHDT and CDR2 YNNKEL come from the germline V gene (reference sequence). V lost 3 bases to trimming and J lost 2 bases, with 10 bases between them. The CDR3 spans 14 residues. CDR3 loop: CASSHGWGNTEAFF. The CDR3 region has the DNA TGTGCCAGCAGCCACGGGTGGGGTAACACTGAAGCTTTCTTT.

This chain's CDR3 is CAWGPRGYTEAFF. For the CDR3, the DNA is TGTGCCTGGGGCCCACGGGGCTACACTGAAGCTTTCTTT. The gene calls are TRBV30 and TRBJ1-1, with D possibly matching TRBD1 (5 bases). CDR1 GTSNPN and CDR2 SVGIG come from the germline V gene (reference sequence). There are 13 residues in the CDR3. Trimming shortened V by 5 bases and J by 3 bases, and 13 bases separated the two germline ends.

The chain couples TRBV4-3 to TRBJ2-7, with 7 nucleotides matching TRBD1. CDR3 size: 15 residues. Unmatched junction bases numbered 9, after V lost 3 bases and J lost 4 bases. Per germline, CDR1 LGHNA and CDR2 YSLEER. CDR3: CASSQAPGQIYEQYF. CDR3 nucleotide sequence: TGCGCCAGCAGCCAGGCTCCGGGACAGATTTACGAGCAGTACTTC.

The rearrangement uses TRBV11-2 and TRBJ2-7; no firm D call. Germline V gives CDR1 SGHAT, CDR2 FQNNGV. The V gene lost 2 bases and the J gene lost 5 bases, with 7 bases spanning the gap. The CDR3 covers 12 residues. CDR3 in DNA: TGTGCCAGCAGCTTATACAGCAACGAGCAGTACTTC. Its protein is CASSLYSNEQYF.

This clone came up once. V usage is TRBV6-5 and J usage is TRBJ1-5; D is unclear. Trimming pared 0 bases from V and 1 base from J, leaving 7 bases between. Per germline, CDR1 MNHEY and CDR2 SVGAGI. This CDR3 has 15 amino acids. CDR3: CASSYSFQSNQPQHF. DNA for the CDR3: TGTGCCAGCAGTTACTCGTTCCAGAGCAATCAGCCCCAGCATTTT.

The chain carries TRBV29-1 and TRBJ1-5, with D maybe TRBD1 (5 bases). CDR1 and CDR2 (germline): SQVTM, ANQGSEA. V gave up 5 bases and J gave up 5 bases, with 16 bases separating them. CDR3 size: 14 residues. CDR3 DNA sequence: TGCAGCGTTAGTGGCCGGGGCGTCGATCAGCCCCAGCATTTT. This codes for CSVSGRGVDQPQHF.

This clone was observed once. The rearrangement joins TRBV5-1 to TRBJ1-1; TRBD1 is a possible D gene (6 bases). The CDR3 is 16 amino acids. CDR1 and CDR2 (germline): SGHRS, YFSETQ. V was cut by 0 bases and J by 5 bases, with 17 bases left in between. CDR3 coding DNA: TGCGCCAGCAGCTTGGACGGTCTTAGGGGGGGAACTGAAGCTTTCTTT. Translating gives CASSLDGLRGGTEAFF. The whole variable domain, remainder taken from reference TRBV5-1 and TRBJ1-1, is KAGVTQTPRYLIKTRGQQVTLSCSPISGHRSVSWYQQTPGQGLQFLFEYFSETQRNKGNFPGRFSGRQFSNSRSEMNVSTLELGDSALYLCASSLDGLRGGTEAFFGQGTRLTVV.

The chain couples TRBV5-1 to TRBJ2-7; D is ambiguous. There are 12 residues in the CDR3. Germline loops: CDR1 SGHRS, CDR2 YFSETQ. The V gene lost 4 bases and the J gene lost 6 bases, with 11 bases spanning the gap. The DNA of the CDR3 is TGCGCCAGCAGCCCGCCACTCGGCGAGCAGTACTTC. Its translation: CASSPPLGEQYF.

The rearrangement uses TRBV18 and TRBJ1-2; D not certain. The CDR3 extends over 14 amino acids. The V end was cut by 2 bases, the J end by 10 bases, with 17 bases between. CDR1 and CDR2 from the germline V gene are KGHSH and LQKENI. Here the CDR3 reads CASSPSPALTDYTF. The CDR3 nucleotides read TGTGCCAGCTCACCAAGTCCAGCACTGACGGACTACACCTTC. The full variable domain, its missing parts supplied by reference TRBV18 and TRBJ1-2, is NAGVMQNPRHLVRRRGQEARLRCSPMKGHSHVYWYRQLPEEGLKFMVYLQKENIIDESGMPKERFSAEFPKEGPSILRIQQVVRGDSAAYFCASSPSPALTDYTFGSGTRLTVV.

In this sample, this clone turned up a few times. The chain joins TRBV7-2 to TRBJ1-2; 9 bases are a match to TRBD1. V was clipped by 5 bases and J by 6 bases; unmatched bases: 10. The CDR3 is 15 amino acids. CDR1 and CDR2 from the germline V gene are SGHTA and FQGNSA. CDR3 amino acids: CASSQRTGEWNGYTF. DNA of the CDR3: TGTGCCAGCAGCCAACGGACAGGGGAATGGAATGGCTACACCTTC. The entire variable domain, with the rest obtained from reference TRBV7-2 and TRBJ1-2, is as follows: GAGVSQSPSNKVTEKGKDVELRCDPISGHTALYWYRQSLGQGLEFLIYFQGNSAPDKSGLPSDRFSAERTGGSVSTLTIQRTQQEDSAVYLCASSQRTGEWNGYTFGSGTRLTVV.

The gene calls are TRBV6-6 and TRBJ2-5; D is undetermined. The CDR3 length is 17 residues. CDR1 and CDR2 (germline): MNHNY, SVGAGI (reference sequence). V was shortened by 5 bases and J by 0 bases, with 19 bases between the two germline ends. CDR3 bases: TGTGCCAGCAGTCCAGAGTTACGAGTTTCCCACCAAGAGACCCAGTACTTC. Its protein is CASSPELRVSHQETQYF.

V and J are TRBV28 and TRBJ2-7; tentative D call: TRBD2 (6 bases). The CDR3 is 15 amino acids. The V end lost 1 base, the J end lost 0 bases, and 10 bases lay between the germline ends. Germline CDR1 MDHEN, CDR2 SYDVKM. This CDR3 reads CASSLYGRGSYEQYF. In DNA, the CDR3 is TGTGCCAGCAGTTTATATGGGCGGGGCTCCTACGAGCAGTACTTC.

The chain recombines TRBV2 with TRBJ2-5, with D maybe TRBD2 (6 bases). Trimming took 7 bases from V and 2 from J, leaving 14 bases between them. In germline, CDR1 is SNHLY, CDR2 FYNNEI. The CDR3 is made up of 14 amino acids. CDR3 residues: CASIPASEQETQYF. As DNA, the CDR3 is TGTGCCAGCATACCGGCTAGCGAACAAGAGACCCAGTACTTC.

This rearrangement joins TRBV11-3 to TRBJ2-7, with D perhaps matching TRBD2 (5 bases). The germline gives CDR1 SGHNT, CDR2 YENEEA. With 0 bases removed from V and 5 bases from J, the gap between germline ends came to 8 bases. The CDR3 consists of 13 residues. The chain's CDR3 is CASSLDSGNEQYF. The CDR3 DNA reads TGTGCCAGCAGCTTAGATTCGGGAAACGAGCAGTACTTC.

V is TRBV5-1 and J is TRBJ2-1; the match to TRBD1 covers 9 bases. Per germline, CDR1 SGHRS and CDR2 YFSETQ. Germline trimming cut 5 bases from V and 5 bases from J; bases unmatched to any gene: 8. The CDR3 contains 15 residues. The CDR3: CASRNSGTGHNEQFF. DNA of the CDR3: TGCGCCAGCAGGAACTCCGGGACAGGGCACAATGAGCAGTTCTTC.

The chain carries TRBV12-5 and TRBJ2-6, with D unresolved. Germline V gene lookup returns CDR1 LGHNT and CDR2 FRNRAP. V was shortened by 4 bases and J by 0 bases, with 10 bases between the two germline ends. This CDR3 has 16 residues. The CDR3 protein is CASGSRASSGANVLTF. The CDR3 nucleotides are TGTGCTAGTGGTTCCCGAGCGAGCTCTGGGGCCAACGTCCTGACTTTC.

The chain joins TRBV5-5 to TRBJ2-7; maybe TRBD1 (5 bases). The CDR3 spans 13 residues. Trimming took off 4 bases at V and 6 bases at J, with 14 bases between the two ends. In germline, CDR1 is SGHKS, CDR2 YYEKEE (reference sequence). This CDR3 reads CASSLDVGVEQYF. The DNA of the CDR3 is TGTGCCAGCAGCCTGGATGTAGGGGTCGAGCAGTACTTC.

This chain uses TRBV6-5 with TRBJ1-5; D not certain. V lost 4 bases and J 5 bases, leaving 6 bases between the germline ends. In germline, CDR1 is MNHEY, CDR2 SVGAGI. The CDR3 has 12 amino acids. Here the CDR3 reads CASSSPYQPQHF. The CDR3 bases are TGTGCCAGCAGTTCCCCATATCAGCCCCAGCATTTT.

Here the CDR3 DNA reads TGTGCCAGCAGTCAGGGGCGGGGGGAGTATGGCTACACCTTC. Its protein product is CASSQGRGEYGYTF. The gene calls are TRBV28 and TRBJ1-2, with D possibly matching TRBD1 (6 bases). This CDR3 spans 14 amino acids. Trimming took 5 bases from V and 5 from J, leaving 15 bases between them. Germline V gives CDR1 MDHEN, CDR2 SYDVKM.

The chain has TRBV18 and TRBJ2-1; the match to TRBD2 covers 7 bases. The V segment lost 0 bases and the J segment 2 bases; nucleotides outside the gene matches: 7. CDR1 and CDR2 from the germline V gene are KGHSH and LQKENI. The CDR3 loop spans 17 amino acids. The CDR3 reads CASSPPRASGTYNEQFF. DNA of the CDR3: TGTGCCAGCTCACCACCGAGGGCTAGCGGCACCTACAATGAGCAGTTCTTC.

V and J are TRBV5-1 and TRBJ2-5, with a tentative D call TRBD1 (6 bases). V dropped 2 bases and J dropped 2 bases, with 13 bases sitting between them. Germline assignment: CDR1 SGHRS and CDR2 YFSETQ. The CDR3 has 15 amino acids. The CDR3 region is CASSLYREPQETQYF. CDR3 nucleotides: TGCGCCAGCAGCTTATACAGGGAGCCTCAAGAGACCCAGTACTTC.

V usage is TRBV19 and J usage is TRBJ2-4, with D tentatively TRBD1 or TRBD2 (6 bases each). This CDR3 region has 15 residues. Germline V gene data show CDR1 as LNHDA and CDR2 as SQIVND (reference sequence). The ends were cut back, 10 bases at V and 0 bases at J, with 16 bases in the middle. CDR3 nucleotide sequence: TGTGCCACCGCCTTGTGGGGGGCAGCCAAAAACATTCAGTACTTC. Protein product: CATALWGAAKNIQYF.